This paragraph covers one T cell receptor beta chain sequence. The V and J ends lost 5 bases and 7 bases, in that order; junction bases with no gene match: 12. The CDR3 loop spans 16 amino acids. Germline V gives CDR1 SEHNR, CDR2 FQNEAQ (reference sequence). The source of the sample is a study of cytomegalovirus exposure and HLA in healthy donors. With 60 Vbeta and 13 Jbeta primers, the PCR was carried out. The table came from immunoSEQ multiplex PCR; TCRdb's copy has only in-frame clones and leaves some out. Here the sample spans 150,000 to 200,000 clones, 75% to 90% being singletons. The TCR comes from a woman in her late teens or twenties in good health and CMV-seronegative. Specimen: PBMCs. The V gene is TRBV7-9, the J gene TRBJ2-1; TRBD1 matches 9 bases. The CDR3 protein is CASSRLRGQGGNEQFF. CDR3 DNA: TGTGCCAGCAGCCGCCTTCGGGGACAGGGTGGGAATGAGCAGTTCTTC.